This section outlines one T cell receptor (beta chain) sequence together with its context. MiXCR, applied by TCRdb to the reads, yields one record per CDR3 protein. The sample holds some 450,000 distinct CDR3 sequences, approximately 30% seen once. The CDR3 runs to 14 residues. V was pared by 1 base and J by 11 bases, with 15 bases between. These data originate in a study of T cell repertoires in cytomegalovirus infection. This sequence originates from a human donor in good health (CMV status not recorded). Some clones in this sample may be carry-over from other donors' samples. This rearrangement joins TRBV12-3 or TRBV12-4 to TRBJ1-5; D unclear. Sequencing was done on a sample of PBMCs. The CDR3 DNA reads TGTGCCAGCAGTTTAGGTTCCACCCGCGAGACCCAGCATTTT. Protein: CASSLGSTRETQHF.